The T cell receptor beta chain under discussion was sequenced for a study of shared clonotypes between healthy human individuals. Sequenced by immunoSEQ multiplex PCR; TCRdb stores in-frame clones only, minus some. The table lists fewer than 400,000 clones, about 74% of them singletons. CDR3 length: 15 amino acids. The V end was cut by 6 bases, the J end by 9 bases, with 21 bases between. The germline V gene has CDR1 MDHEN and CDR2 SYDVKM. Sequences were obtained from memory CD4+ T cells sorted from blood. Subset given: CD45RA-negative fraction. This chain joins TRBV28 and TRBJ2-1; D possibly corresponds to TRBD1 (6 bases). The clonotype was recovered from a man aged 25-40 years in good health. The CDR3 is CASRGAKPIASEQFF. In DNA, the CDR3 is TGTGCCAGCAGGGGGGCCAAGCCTATAGCAAGTGAGCAGTTCTTC. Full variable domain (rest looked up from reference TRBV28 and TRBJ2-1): DVKVTQSSRYLVKRTGEKVFLECVQDMDHENMFWYRQDPGLGLRLIYFSYDVKMKEKGDIPEGYSVSREKKERFSLILESASTNQTSMYLCASRGAKPIASEQFFGPGTRLTVL.